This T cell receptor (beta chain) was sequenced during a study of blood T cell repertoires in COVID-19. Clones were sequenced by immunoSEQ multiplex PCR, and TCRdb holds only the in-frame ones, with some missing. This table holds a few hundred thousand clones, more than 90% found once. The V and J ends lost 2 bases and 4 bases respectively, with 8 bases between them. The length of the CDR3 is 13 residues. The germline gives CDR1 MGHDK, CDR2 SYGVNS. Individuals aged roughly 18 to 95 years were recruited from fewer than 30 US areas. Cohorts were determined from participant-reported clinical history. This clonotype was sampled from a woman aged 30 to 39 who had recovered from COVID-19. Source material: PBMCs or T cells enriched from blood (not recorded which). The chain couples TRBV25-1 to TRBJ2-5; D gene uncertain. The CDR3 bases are TGTGCCAGCAGTGAACAAGGCGGAGAGACCCAGTACTTC. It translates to CASSEQGGETQYF.